The 25 T cell receptor beta chains below were found in one sample sequenced in a study of OX40 agonist ivuxolimab in advanced cancers. Here immunoSEQ multiplex PCR was the method, and the copy in TCRdb shows in-frame clones only, minus some. The table lists roughly 110,000 clones, approximately 90% of them singletons, with about 1.2% in the top ten. Here the sequenced sample was CD4+ or CD8+ T cells sorted from blood, taken in a trial of the OX40 agonist ivuxolimab. The receptors originated from an adult with an advanced solid tumor such as melanoma, head and neck, liver or kidney cancer.

This chain links TRBV5-6 with TRBJ2-7; the D gene is possibly TRBD1 (5 bases). Germline V lookup: CDR1 SGHDT, CDR2 YYEEEE. This CDR3 spans 12 amino acids. Trimming removed 2 bases from V and 6 bases from J, with 9 bases in between. The CDR3 reads CASSLRGGEQYF. For the CDR3, the DNA is TGTGCCAGCAGCTTAAGGGGCGGCGAGCAGTACTTC.

The V call is TRBV19, the J call TRBJ2-1; TRBD1 is a possible D gene (6 bases). The germline CDR1 and CDR2 sequences are LNHDA and SQIVND (reference sequence). The CDR3 has 16 amino acids. Trimming left V 1 base short and J 0 bases short, with 10 bases between. This CDR3 is CASSIGTAYSYNEQFF. CDR3 nucleotide sequence: TGTGCCAGTAGTATAGGGACAGCCTACTCCTACAATGAGCAGTTCTTC.

The chain links TRBV7-3 to TRBJ2-3; 8 bases are shared with TRBD2. The CDR3 is 16 amino acids. Germline trimming cut 4 bases from V and 3 bases from J; bases unmatched to any gene: 9. The germline V gene has CDR1 SGHTA and CDR2 FQGTGA. CDR3 sequence reads: CASSSPGTRETDTQYF. Here the CDR3 DNA reads TGTGCCAGCAGCTCCCCCGGGACTAGGGAGACAGATACGCAGTATTTT.

The J gene is TRBJ1-1, the V gene TRBV19, with D maybe TRBD1 (6 bases). Germline CDR1 is LNHDA and CDR2 is SQIVND (reference sequence). This CDR3 spans 15 amino acids. Trimming removed 3 bases from V and 3 bases from J, with 14 bases in between. CDR3 region: CASSIPTKGDTEAFF. CDR3 DNA: TGTGCCAGTAGTATCCCCACTAAGGGGGACACTGAAGCTTTCTTT.

The chain couples TRBV7-3 to TRBJ2-1; TRBD2 matches 9 bases. Trimming at V came to 2 bases and at J to 6 bases, leaving 5 bases not matched to a gene. Germline CDR1 is SGHTA and CDR2 is FQGTGA. This CDR3 comprises 15 residues. As DNA, the CDR3 is TGTGCCAGCAGCTTACTAGCGGGAAAGGTCAATGAGCAGTTCTTC. The encoded protein is CASSLLAGKVNEQFF.

This clone was seen a handful of times. The rearrangement uses TRBV7-2 and TRBJ2-3, with TRBD2 matching over 9 bases. The CDR3 contains 17 residues. In germline, CDR1 is SGHTA, CDR2 FQGNSA. The V gene end was trimmed by 3 bases and the J gene end by 0 bases; junction bases not matched to a gene: 7. The chain's CDR3 is CASSFGSGLASTDTQYF. In DNA form, the CDR3 reads TGTGCCAGCAGCTTTGGAAGCGGACTAGCGAGCACAGATACGCAGTATTTT.

The count of this clone is one. V gene TRBV5-1 combines with J gene TRBJ1-2; D is unclear. V was pared by 0 bases and J by 6 bases, with 12 bases between. Germline-derived CDR1 and CDR2 are SGHRS and YFSETQ. There are 14 residues in the CDR3. The CDR3 DNA reads as TGCGCCAGCAGCTTGGGAATCCCCGGGGATGGCTACACCTTC. Protein sequence: CASSLGIPGDGYTF.

The chain has TRBV18 and TRBJ2-7; D uncertain. The germline V gene encodes CDR1 KGHSH and CDR2 LQKENI. V gave up 3 bases and J gave up 6 bases, with 9 bases separating them. The CDR3 is made up of 12 amino acids. The CDR3 sequence: CASSPGRSEQYF. Here the CDR3 DNA reads TGTGCCAGCTCACCCGGACGTTCCGAGCAGTACTTC. The variable domain in full, completed from reference TRBV18 and TRBJ2-7, reads NAGVMQNPRHLVRRRGQEARLRCSPMKGHSHVYWYRQLPEEGLKFMVYLQKENIIDESGMPKERFSAEFPKEGPSILRIQQVVRGDSAAYFCASSPGRSEQYFGPGTRLTVT.

The chain joins TRBV7-2 to TRBJ2-3, with 7 bases aligning to TRBD2. CDR1 SGHTA and CDR2 FQGNSA come from the germline V gene. The CDR3 covers 15 residues. After removal of 4 bases from V and 6 bases from J, the junction contained 10 bases not matched to a gene. Written as DNA, the CDR3 is TGTGCCAGCAGCTGGCGGCTAGCGGATCGGGATACGCAGTATTTT. Translated: CASSWRLADRDTQYF.

The chain links TRBV5-1 to TRBJ1-4, with D possibly matching TRBD1 (6 bases). CDR1 is SGHRS and CDR2 is YFSETQ in the germline V gene. The V end was cut by 0 bases, the J end by 5 bases, with 17 bases between. This CDR3 region has 17 residues. CDR3 in amino acids: CASSLDTLGQPNEKLFF. As DNA, the CDR3 is TGCGCCAGCAGCTTGGATACCCTTGGACAGCCAAATGAAAAACTGTTTTTT.

This chain uses TRBV6-5 with TRBJ2-5, with 8 bases lining up with TRBD1. Trimming removed 0 bases from V and 11 bases from J; junction bases left unmatched: 11. CDR3 size: 15 residues. CDR1 and CDR2 (germline): MNHEY, SVGAGI. The chain's CDR3 is CASSYSTQGGWKQYF. The CDR3 DNA reads as TGTGCCAGCAGTTACTCGACACAGGGGGGTTGGAAGCAGTACTTC.

The chain carries TRBV29-1 and TRBJ1-4; no definite D call. Trimming removed 4 bases at V and 7 bases at J, with 13 bases between. CDR1 and CDR2 from the germline V gene are SQVTM and ANQGSEA. The CDR3 is 13 residues long. CDR3 DNA sequence: TGCAGCGTTGTGGCTTCCCTAGGTGAAAAACTGTTTTTT. It yields the protein CSVVASLGEKLFF.

This sequence joins TRBV19 and TRBJ1-5; D is perhaps TRBD1 (5 bases). The germline V and J ends were trimmed by 5 bases and 9 bases, with 26 bases remaining between them. Germline lookup yields CDR1 LNHDA and CDR2 SQIVND (reference sequence). The CDR3 is 17 amino acids. The CDR3 region has the DNA TGTGCCAGTAGTCACGATCGCGGGGGTGCAACCCGGCGGCCCCAGCATTTT. Translating it yields CASSHDRGGATRRPQHF.

This clone was recorded a few times. The chain is built from TRBV4-1 and TRBJ2-1; 11 nucleotides align to TRBD1. CDR1 MGHRA and CDR2 YSYEKL come from the germline V gene. The V segment lost 5 bases and the J segment 6 bases; nucleotides outside the gene matches: 3. This CDR3 has 14 amino acids. CDR3: CASSTGQGVNEQFF. CDR3 sequence (DNA): TGCGCCAGCAGCACGGGACAGGGGGTCAATGAGCAGTTCTTC.

The CDR3 loop reads CASSQDIVQYF. CDR3 nucleotide sequence: TGTGCCAGCAGCCAAGATATTGTGCAGTACTTC. The chain carries TRBV4-2 and TRBJ2-5, with D unclear. Germline-derived CDR1 and CDR2 are LGHNA and YNFKEQ. The CDR3 spans 11 residues. Trimming stripped 0 bases from V and 11 bases from J, with 7 bases between.

The chain has TRBV18 and TRBJ2-2; the D gene is possibly TRBD1 (5 bases). CDR1 and CDR2 from the germline V gene are KGHSH and LQKENI. Trimming pared 2 bases from V and 4 bases from J, leaving 14 bases between. The CDR3 sequence is 16 residues long. CDR3 DNA: TGTGCCAGCTCACCAGTTACAGGCCCTTCCACCGGGGAGCTGTTTTTT. It specifies CASSPVTGPSTGELFF. Looking up the rest from reference TRBV18 and TRBJ2-2 gives the full variable domain: NAGVMQNPRHLVRRRGQEARLRCSPMKGHSHVYWYRQLPEEGLKFMVYLQKENIIDESGMPKERFSAEFPKEGPSILRIQQVVRGDSAAYFCASSPVTGPSTGELFFGEGSRLTVL.

The V and J genes are TRBV6-1 and TRBJ1-2; D ambiguous. Germline assignment: CDR1 MNHNS and CDR2 SASEGT. The CDR3 is 13 amino acids. V lost 6 bases to trimming and J lost 2 bases, with 10 bases between them. CDR3 DNA sequence: TGTGCCAGCAGAGCAGACGGGAACTATGGCTACACCTTC. Its protein is CASRADGNYGYTF.

The chain links TRBV18 to TRBJ1-1; a possible D gene is TRBD1 (5 bases). This CDR3 region has 15 residues. Trimming shortened V by 3 bases and J by 2 bases, and 13 bases separated the two germline ends. Looked up from germline, CDR1 is KGHSH and CDR2 is LQKENI. In DNA, the CDR3 is TGTGCCAGCTCACCCGACAGTGGGGGTAACACTGAAGCTTTCTTT. It translates to CASSPDSGGNTEAFF.

The DNA of the CDR3 is TGTGCCACTCAATGGAACACTGAAGCTTTCTTT. Residues: CATQWNTEAFF. The chain links TRBV6-5 to TRBJ1-1; D not certain. V gave up 10 bases and J gave up 1 base, with 7 bases separating them. This CDR3 contains 11 residues. Germline V CDR1 and CDR2: MNHEY, SVGAGI.

The gene calls are TRBV6-6 and TRBJ1-5; weak D call: TRBD1 (5 bases). The V and J ends lost 3 bases and 3 bases respectively, with 9 bases between them. CDR1 MNHNY and CDR2 SVGAGI come from the germline V gene (reference sequence). CDR3 length equals 14 residues. This chain's CDR3 is CASSYVGVNQPQHF. CDR3 bases: TGTGCCAGCAGTTATGTGGGGGTCAATCAGCCCCAGCATTTT.

The chain is built from TRBV15 and TRBJ2-5; D uncertain. V lost 3 bases, J lost 5 bases, and 4 bases lay in between. The CDR3 length is 11 residues. Germline assignment: CDR1 LNHNV and CDR2 YYDKDF (reference sequence). The CDR3 bases are TGTGCCACCAGCAGCGGGGAGACCCAGTACTTC. This codes for CATSSGETQYF.

The chain has TRBV5-5 and TRBJ1-5, with TRBD1 matching over 7 bases. V lost 0 bases to trimming and J lost 3 bases; unmatched junction nucleotides: 3. CDR3 length: 15 residues. Germline loops: CDR1 SGHKS, CDR2 YYEKEE (reference sequence). The CDR3 DNA reads as TGTGCCAGCAGCTTGGTACAGGGGACCAATCAGCCCCAGCATTTT. Translated: CASSLVQGTNQPQHF.

The V gene is TRBV28, the J gene TRBJ2-2, with 8 bases lining up with TRBD1. Unmatched junction bases numbered 0, after V lost 3 bases and J lost 3 bases. The germline gives CDR1 MDHEN, CDR2 SYDVKM. The length of the CDR3 is 14 residues. In DNA, the CDR3 is TGTGCCAGCAGTTTGGACAGGGACACCGGGGAGCTGTTTTTT. Translated, it gives CASSLDRDTGELFF.

J is TRBJ1-2 and V is TRBV6-5, with 7 bases fitting TRBD1. The CDR3 consists of 13 residues. V dropped 6 bases and J dropped 5; count of bases not matched to a gene: 6. The germline V gene has CDR1 MNHEY and CDR2 SVGAGI. The CDR3: CASSPDRDYGYTF. The CDR3 region has the DNA TGTGCCAGCAGCCCCGACAGGGATTATGGCTACACCTTC.

This clone was detected once. J is TRBJ1-1 and V is TRBV28; 8 positions match TRBD1. The J segment lost 5 bases and the V segment lost 4 bases, leaving 9 bases of the junction unmatched. CDR3 length: 15 amino acids. Per the germline V gene, CDR1 is MDHEN and CDR2 is SYDVKM. The CDR3 bases are TGTGCCAGCAGTTCAGGGGGCGCAGGAGGAACTGAAGCTTTCTTT. Translation gives CASSSGGAGGTEAFF.